These 11 T cell receptor beta chains were all obtained from the same sample, sequenced in a study of post-analysis software for immune sequencing data (dated by TCRdb to the mid-2010s). Beyond this particular receptor, the publication reports: Significantly higher frequencies in patients than in controls were found for roughly 5 TRBV segments, including TRBV5-6, TRBV5-1 and TRBV20-1.

These receptors' targets are unknown. The library was produced with PCR. TCRdb names Illumina HiSeq 2500 as the instrument used. To reduce PCR and sequencing biases, unique molecular identifiers were built into the TCR beta cDNA libraries. TCRdb applied fastp at Q25 and MiXCR to the public reads, then kept only in-frame beta chains. One record per CDR3 amino acid sequence lists the most common genes and DNA. In all, the sample holds hundreds of thousands of distinct CDR3 sequences, and 44% of those were seen once. More than 1.5% of the sample lies in the top ten. Input material: blood. The receptors were sampled from a girl aged 5 to 17 with multiple sclerosis.

This chain joins TRBV15 and TRBJ2-7; 7 nucleotides match TRBD1. There are 14 residues in the CDR3. Germline V gene data show CDR1 as LNHNV and CDR2 as YYDKDF (reference sequence). V was pared by 4 bases and J by 0 bases, with 3 bases of the junction left unmatched. As DNA, the CDR3 is TGTGCCACCAGCACGAGACAGGGCTCCTACGAGCAGTACTTC. This gives the protein CATSTRQGSYEQYF. The variable domain in full, completed from reference TRBV15 and TRBJ2-7, reads DAMVIQNPRYQVTQFGKPVTLSCSQTLNHNVMYWYQQKSSQAPKLLFHYYDKDFNNEADTPDNFQSRRPNTSFCFLDIRSPGLGDTAMYLCATSTRQGSYEQYFGPGTRLTVT.

The V gene is TRBV7-6, the J gene TRBJ2-1, with 7 bases aligning to TRBD1. The J segment lost 0 bases and the V segment lost 5 bases, leaving 7 bases of the junction unmatched. Germline loops: CDR1 SGHVS, CDR2 FNYEAQ. The CDR3 is made up of 16 amino acids. For the CDR3, the DNA is TGTGCCAGCAGCACATACAGGGACAGCTCCTACAATGAGCAGTTCTTC. This encodes CASSTYRDSSYNEQFF.

V usage is TRBV12-3 or TRBV12-4 and J usage is TRBJ2-7, with 7 bases that match TRBD2. J gave up 7 bases and V 6 bases, and 18 bases lay outside the gene matches. This CDR3 region has 16 residues. For the CDR3, the DNA is TGTGCCAGCAGCCCCCCACGGGGAGGGTTTAACAATGAGCAGTACTTC. Its protein is CASSPPRGGFNNEQYF.

In this sample, this clonotype turned up a few times. This chain joins TRBV4-1 and TRBJ1-2; unclear D gene. The CDR3 length is 14 residues. Trimming left V 1 base short and J 4 bases short, with 10 bases between. CDR1 is MGHRA, CDR2 YSYEKL, per germline. CDR3 in DNA: TGCGCCAGCAGCCAAGGAAGGACCCGCTATGGCTACACCTTC. Protein: CASSQGRTRYGYTF.

This clonotype was observed a handful of times. The V gene is TRBV6-1, the J gene TRBJ2-5, with 9 bases that match TRBD1. This CDR3 has 13 amino acids. Germline V gives CDR1 MNHNS, CDR2 SASEGT. V shed 8 bases, J shed 2 bases, and the junction held 3 bases outside the gene matches. CDR3 in amino acids: CASHRGRQETQYF. The CDR3 region has the DNA TGTGCCAGCCACAGGGGGCGGCAAGAGACCCAGTACTTC.

The gene calls are TRBV15 and TRBJ2-1, with 9 bases identical to TRBD1. Germline CDR1 reads LNHNV; CDR2 reads YYDKDF (reference sequence). Trimming took 7 bases from V and 0 from J; bases not matched to a gene: 13. There are 18 residues in the CDR3. The CDR3: CATNKGTGREASYNEQFF. CDR3 nucleotides: TGTGCCACCAACAAAGGGACAGGGAGGGAGGCCTCCTACAATGAGCAGTTCTTC.

This clonotype was counted between two and nine times. The chain carries TRBV7-2 and TRBJ1-2, with TRBD1 identical over 9 bases. CDR3 length: 15 amino acids. The germline CDR1 and CDR2 sequences are SGHTA and FQGNSA. The trim removed 8 bases at V and 6 bases at J, leaving 13 bases unmatched. The CDR3: CASHGGGTGRHGYTF. Here the CDR3 DNA reads TGTGCCAGCCATGGGGGGGGGACAGGGAGGCATGGCTACACCTTC. The variable domain in full, with the rest retrieved from reference TRBV7-2 and TRBJ1-2, is GAGVSQSPSNKVTEKGKDVELRCDPISGHTALYWYRQSLGQGLEFLIYFQGNSAPDKSGLPSDRFSAERTGGSVSTLTIQRTQQEDSAVYLCASHGGGTGRHGYTFGSGTRLTVV.

The chain employs TRBV20-1 and TRBJ2-1, with D perhaps matching TRBD2 (5 bases). Per germline, CDR1 DFQATT and CDR2 SNEGSKA (reference sequence). CDR3 length: 15 residues. V dropped 6 bases and J dropped 0 bases, with 15 bases sitting between them. The CDR3 nucleotides are TGCAGTGCCGCCTACGGGCTAGCCTCCTACAATGAGCAGTTCTTC. As protein: CSAAYGLASYNEQFF.

This clonotype has just one count. The J gene is TRBJ2-1, the V gene TRBV6-1; D might be TRBD1 or TRBD2, each matching 5 bases. The CDR3 has 14 residues. V lost 6 bases, J lost 2 bases, and 11 bases lay in between. Per germline, CDR1 MNHNS and CDR2 SASEGT. This CDR3 is CASRGVTPYNEQFF. The DNA for the CDR3 is TGTGCCAGCAGGGGGGTGACTCCCTACAATGAGCAGTTCTTC.

The chain uses TRBV5-1 and TRBJ2-1; D perhaps matches TRBD1 (6 bases). The ends were cut back, 5 bases at V and 10 bases at J, with 19 bases in the middle. Germline CDR1 reads SGHRS; CDR2 reads YFSETQ. This CDR3 contains 14 residues. The CDR3 DNA sequence: TGCGCCAGCAGTGAGGGGGATCTCGACCCCGAGCAGTTCTTC. It is translated as CASSEGDLDPEQFF.

This chain connects TRBV12-3 or TRBV12-4 to TRBJ1-2, with TRBD1 matching over 10 bases. CDR3 size: 15 residues. V dropped 4 bases and J dropped 4; count of bases not matched to a gene: 6. The chain's CDR3 is CASSSTGGASYGYTF. CDR3 sequence (DNA): TGTGCCAGCAGTTCGACAGGGGGCGCATCCTATGGCTACACCTTC.